Listed below are T cell receptor beta chains from one sample, sequenced in a study of blood T cell repertoires in COVID-19. The repertoire was sequenced with immunoSEQ multiplex PCR; TCRdb's copy has only in-frame clones and lacks some. The repertoire consists of roughly 160,000 clones, with 70% to 90% occurring once and the leading ten covering 1% to 1.2%. The sample comprised peripheral blood. These receptors were taken from a man aged 40-49 years with acute or convalescent COVID-19. Both conserved end residues are part of each CDR3.

V gene	CDR3 protein
TRBV6-1	CASSELKGATGGNQPQHF
TRBV18	CASSPPDTIYGYTF
TRBV5-1	CASSISAGYVYEQYF
TRBV15	CATSRPTGQGAYGYTF
TRBV11-2	CASSTDTGELFF
TRBV7-9	CASSLGIQGRYGYTF
TRBV28	CASRLTTSERAEAFF
TRBV7-9	CASTKAPGQGSFFQFF
TRBV20-1	CSAWYKETQYF
TRBV9	CASSPRTGGYGYTF
TRBV2	CASSFRVDSEQFF
TRBV5-8	CASSLGTGSHNEQFF
TRBV5-4	CASSSSAGHGNTEAFF